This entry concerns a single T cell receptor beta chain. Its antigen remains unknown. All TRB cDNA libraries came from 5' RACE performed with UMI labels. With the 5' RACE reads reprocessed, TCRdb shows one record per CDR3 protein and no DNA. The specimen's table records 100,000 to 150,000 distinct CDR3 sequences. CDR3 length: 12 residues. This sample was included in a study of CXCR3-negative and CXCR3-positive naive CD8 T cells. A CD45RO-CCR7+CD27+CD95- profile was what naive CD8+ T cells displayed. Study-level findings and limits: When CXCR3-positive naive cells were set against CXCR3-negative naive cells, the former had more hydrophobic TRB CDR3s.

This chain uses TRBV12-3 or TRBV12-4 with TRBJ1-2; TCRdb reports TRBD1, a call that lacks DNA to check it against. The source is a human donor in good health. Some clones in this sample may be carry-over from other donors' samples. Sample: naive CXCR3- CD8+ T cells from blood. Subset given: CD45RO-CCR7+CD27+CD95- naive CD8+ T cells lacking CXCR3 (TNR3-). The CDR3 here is CASRVGAYGYTF.